This section outlines one TCR beta chain sequence together with its context. This CDR3 has 15 amino acids. From germline, CDR1 is MNHNS and CDR2 SASEGT. Trimming left V 2 bases short and J 0 bases short, with 11 bases between. This sample stems from a study of shared clonotypes between healthy human individuals. This table comes from immunoSEQ multiplex PCR, and its TCRdb copy is limited to in-frame clones, with some not included. The sample has fewer than 1 million clones, 96% seen once. CD45RO-negative, CCR7-positively selected cells formed the naive CD8 fraction, excluding terminally differentiated effector memory CD45RA+ cells.

What was sequenced was naive CD8+ T cells sorted from blood. This clonotype was sampled from a man under 40 in good health. The chain couples TRBV6-1 to TRBJ2-7; D is possibly TRBD1 or TRBD2 (5 bases each). The CDR3: CASSEFRGPSYEQYF. In DNA form, the CDR3 reads TGTGCCAGCAGTGAATTTAGGGGACCCTCCTACGAGCAGTACTTC.